The 22 T cell receptor beta chains below all came from one sample that was sequenced in a study of OX40 agonist ivuxolimab in advanced cancers. Only in-frame clones appear in the TCRdb table, and some are missing; sequencing was by immunoSEQ multiplex PCR. The table includes approximately 70,000 clones, around 94% detected once. Sequenced here: CD4+ or CD8+ T cells sorted from blood, sampled in a trial of the OX40 agonist ivuxolimab. The receptors were sampled from an adult with an advanced solid tumor such as melanoma, head and neck, liver or kidney cancer.

The rearrangement joins TRBV10-2 to TRBJ2-1; D is possibly TRBD1 or TRBD2 (5 bases each). The CDR3 loop spans 15 amino acids. Per germline, CDR1 WSHSY and CDR2 SAAADI. V lost 1 base to trimming and J lost 5 bases, with 12 bases between them. The DNA for the CDR3 is TGCGCCAGCAGTGAGTACGGGGCCCTCGACAATGAGCAGTTCTTC. Translation gives CASSEYGALDNEQFF.

This clone was observed once. V is TRBV7-2 and J is TRBJ1-2; no clear D. Trimming shortened V by 5 bases and J by 0 bases, and 10 bases separated the two germline ends. The germline V gene encodes CDR1 SGHTA and CDR2 FQGNSA. The CDR3 length is 14 residues. CDR3 sequence: CASSGTVPNYGYTF. The CDR3 coding sequence is TGTGCCAGCAGCGGCACAGTTCCTAACTATGGCTACACCTTC.

This rearrangement joins TRBV7-9 to TRBJ1-1; 9 nucleotides match TRBD1. The junction had 15 bases not matched to a gene; V was cut back by 6 bases and J by 4 bases. The CDR3 consists of 17 residues. Germline CDR1 and CDR2: SEHNR and FQNEAQ (reference sequence). The CDR3 protein is CASSTTGGSFFVTEAFF. CDR3 coding DNA: TGTGCCAGCAGTACGACAGGGGGGTCTTTCTTTGTCACTGAAGCTTTCTTT.

This chain joins TRBV9 and TRBJ1-1; D is possibly TRBD1 (6 bases). Germline CDR1 is SGDLS and CDR2 is YYNGEE. There are 13 residues in the CDR3. V shed 3 bases and J shed 4 bases, with 10 bases lying between them. The CDR3 nucleotides read TGTGCCAGCAGCGCCCGGGGGCGCACTGAAGCTTTCTTT. Translation gives CASSARGRTEAFF.

V gene TRBV7-9 combines with J gene TRBJ2-7; D remains unclear. The germline CDR1 and CDR2 sequences are SEHNR and FQNEAQ (reference sequence). Trimming removed 4 bases at V and 4 bases at J, with 17 bases between. The CDR3 loop spans 15 amino acids. The CDR3 DNA is TGTGCCAGCAGCTCGTATCTTCCGGGTTTTTACGAGCAGTACTTC. Amino acids: CASSSYLPGFYEQYF.

J is TRBJ2-6 and V is TRBV12-5; D gene uncertain. Germline CDR1 and CDR2: LGHNT and FRNRAP. V dropped 6 bases and J dropped 2 bases, with 20 bases sitting between them. CDR3 length: 18 residues. CDR3 sequence (DNA): TGTGCTAGTGGATCCCTTAGACTCTCTGGGGCTGGGGCCAACGTCCTGACTTTC. Translating gives CASGSLRLSGAGANVLTF.

The J gene is TRBJ2-3, the V gene TRBV4-3, with TRBD1 as a possible D gene (6 bases). The CDR3 spans 16 residues. Trimming removed 1 base at V and 2 bases at J, with 13 bases between. The germline CDR1 and CDR2 sequences are LGHNA and YSLEER. CDR3 region: CASSQGQVEYTDTQYF. The CDR3 DNA sequence: TGCGCCAGCAGCCAAGGACAGGTTGAGTACACAGATACGCAGTATTTT.

The chain couples TRBV19 to TRBJ2-6; D not resolved. The germline V and J ends were trimmed by 2 bases and 0 bases, with 11 bases remaining between them. This CDR3 has 17 amino acids. Germline CDR1 LNHDA, CDR2 SQIVND (reference sequence). CDR3 coding DNA: TGTGCCAGTAGTATAACAGACCCGCCCTCTGGGGCCAACGTCCTGACTTTC. Residues: CASSITDPPSGANVLTF. The whole variable domain, filled in from reference TRBV19 and TRBJ2-6, reads DGGITQSPKYLFRKEGQNVTLSCEQNLNHDAMYWYRQDPGQGLRLIYYSQIVNDFQKGDIAEGYSVSREKKESFPLTVTSAQKNPTAFYLCASSITDPPSGANVLTFGAGSRLTVL.

The chain links TRBV19 to TRBJ1-5; maybe TRBD1 (6 bases). Trimming stripped 1 base from V and 6 bases from J, with 10 bases between. The CDR3 spans 14 residues. In germline, CDR1 is LNHDA, CDR2 SQIVND (reference sequence). The CDR3 DNA follows: TGTGCCAGTAGTATAGGGGGGGCGGGTCAGCCCCAGCATTTT. Its translation is CASSIGGAGQPQHF.

This chain links TRBV27 with TRBJ1-5; D is unresolved. Germline V gene data show CDR1 as MNHEY and CDR2 as SMNVEV (reference sequence). The CDR3 is 13 amino acids. The V end was cut by 2 bases, the J end by 6 bases, with 8 bases between. The CDR3 loop is CASSLGSGQPQHF. The CDR3 DNA sequence: TGTGCCAGCAGTTTAGGGTCCGGTCAGCCCCAGCATTTT.

This clone was recorded only once. This chain links TRBV4-3 with TRBJ2-2; TRBD2 agrees at 8 bases. Germline CDR1 LGHNA, CDR2 YSLEER. V shed 1 base, J shed 5 bases, and the junction held 9 bases outside the gene matches. The CDR3 sequence is 17 residues long. The CDR3 loop is CASSQAPGGGSTGELFF. CDR3 bases: TGCGCCAGCAGCCAAGCCCCCGGGGGGGGCTCTACCGGGGAGCTGTTTTTT.

The CDR3 loop reads CSVIDYNEQFF. DNA for the CDR3: TGCAGTGTAATAGACTACAATGAGCAGTTCTTC. The chain combines TRBV20-1 with TRBJ2-1, with D uncertain. The CDR3 contains 11 residues. Germline V gene sequence: CDR1 DFQATT, CDR2 SNEGSKA (reference sequence). V lost 7 bases and J 3 bases, leaving 7 bases between the germline ends.

The rearrangement links TRBV19 to TRBJ2-1, with 7 bases aligning to TRBD2. CDR1 LNHDA and CDR2 SQIVND come from the germline V gene (reference sequence). The CDR3 length is 16 residues. The V segment lost 1 base and the J segment 4 bases; nucleotides outside the gene matches: 7. CDR3 bases: TGTGCCAGTAGTATAGTCTGGCTAGCGGAGTACAATGAGCAGTTCTTC. Its protein is CASSIVWLAEYNEQFF.

This rearrangement joins TRBV5-1 to TRBJ2-7; TRBD1 is a possible D gene (6 bases). Trimming stripped 3 bases from V and 0 bases from J, with 16 bases between. Germline CDR1 is SGHRS and CDR2 is YFSETQ. The CDR3 has 16 residues. CDR3 DNA: TGCGCCAGCAGCTCCAATGCCGCAGGGGCCTCCTACGAGCAGTACTTC. Encoded protein: CASSSNAAGASYEQYF.

The chain joins TRBV27 to TRBJ1-2, with D tentatively TRBD1 (5 bases). The V gene's germline CDR1 is MNHEY and CDR2 SMNVEV (reference sequence). The CDR3 extends over 14 amino acids. Trimming cost V 0 bases and J 8 bases, with 13 bases left between them. The CDR3 spells CASSLSPLGRGYTF. The CDR3 nucleotides are TGTGCCAGCAGTTTATCACCGCTGGGGCGCGGCTACACCTTC.

This chain joins TRBV19 and TRBJ1-2; no reliable D call. The CDR3 is 12 amino acids. CDR1 and CDR2 (germline): LNHDA, SQIVND (reference sequence). V lost 7 bases to trimming and J lost 2 bases, with 8 bases between them. CDR3 in DNA: TGTGCCAGTATGACATCCAACTATGGCTACACCTTC. Translating it yields CASMTSNYGYTF.

The genes are TRBV12-5 and TRBJ1-6, with 7 bases identical to TRBD1. The ends lost 1 base at V and 9 bases at J; junction bases unmatched: 6. The CDR3 contains 15 residues. The V gene's germline CDR1 is LGHNT and CDR2 FRNRAP. For the CDR3, the DNA is TGTGCTAGTGGTTTGGGCACAGGGGCAGGTTCACCCCTCCACTTT. Amino acid sequence: CASGLGTGAGSPLHF.

The chain is built from TRBV5-1 and TRBJ1-1; D unclear. The CDR3 spans 12 residues. Trimming pared 4 bases from V and 7 bases from J, leaving 11 bases between. Germline CDR1 SGHRS, CDR2 YFSETQ. CDR3 sequence (DNA): TGCGCCAGCAGCCCGGGTCGGGATGAAGCTTTCTTT. It specifies CASSPGRDEAFF. Using reference TRBV5-1 and TRBJ1-1 for the parts outside the CDR3, the full variable domain is KAGVTQTPRYLIKTRGQQVTLSCSPISGHRSVSWYQQTPGQGLQFLFEYFSETQRNKGNFPGRFSGRQFSNSRSEMNVSTLELGDSALYLCASSPGRDEAFFGQGTRLTVV.

The chain has TRBV4-3 and TRBJ2-2; the match to TRBD1 covers 8 bases. This CDR3 is 17 amino acids long. CDR1 is LGHNA, CDR2 YSLEER, per germline. The junction had 7 bases not matched to a gene; V was cut back by 1 base and J by 3 bases. CDR3 DNA: TGCGCCAGCAGCCAAGTAGTGGGACAGGCGGACACCGGGGAGCTGTTTTTT. Its protein is CASSQVVGQADTGELFF.

This rearrangement joins TRBV19 to TRBJ2-7; 11 nucleotides line up with TRBD1. Per germline, CDR1 LNHDA and CDR2 SQIVND (reference sequence). This CDR3 has 16 residues. The V gene end was trimmed by 0 bases and the J gene end by 1 base; junction bases not matched to a gene: 2. The CDR3 is CASSIDGTGGSYEQYF. The CDR3 coding sequence is TGTGCCAGTAGTATAGATGGGACAGGGGGATCCTACGAGCAGTACTTC.

The genes are TRBV7-2 and TRBJ2-1, with D unresolved. CDR3 length: 14 residues. Per the germline V gene, CDR1 is SGHTA and CDR2 is FQGNSA. V dropped 5 bases and J dropped 0 bases, with 8 bases sitting between them. The CDR3 loop reads CASSPLSSYNEQFF. CDR3 sequence (DNA): TGTGCCAGCAGCCCCCTGAGCTCCTACAATGAGCAGTTCTTC.

The chain employs TRBV27 and TRBJ1-1; the match to TRBD1 covers 7 bases. CDR3 length equals 13 residues. CDR1 is MNHEY, CDR2 SMNVEV, per germline (reference sequence). V shed 3 bases, J shed 6 bases, and the junction held 4 bases outside the gene matches. The CDR3 protein is CASSLLTGAEAFF. CDR3 bases: TGTGCCAGCAGTTTGTTAACAGGGGCTGAAGCTTTCTTT.